These 27 T cell receptor beta chains originate from one sample sequenced in a study of metastatic and nonmetastatic thyroid tumors (TCRdb year 2020). No patient had received any treatment before thyroid surgery. Libraries were built with PCR. Sequenced on an Illumina HiSeq 4000. Using fastp trimming at Q25 and MiXCR clonotype assembly, TCRdb reanalyzed the public sequencing data and kept in-frame beta chains. This sample holds about 22,000 clones; around 20% were observed only once. The top ten clones comprise under 25% of the sample. The sample was blood. These TCRs come from a male donor with papillary thyroid cancer or a benign thyroid nodule (not recorded which). Some clones in this sample may be carry-over from other donors' samples.

Comment on this clone: One end of the junction varies from germline; a read error may be responsible. Other DNA sequences from this sample encode an identical CDR3 as well. The rearrangement joins TRBV5-8 to TRBJ1-2; no firm D call. From germline, CDR1 is SGHTS and CDR2 YDEGEE. This CDR3 comprises 15 residues. This CDR3 is CASSLAGDGLYGYTF. The CDR3 DNA reads as TGTGCCAGTAGCTTGGCCGGAGACGGTCTCTATGGCTACACCTTC. Full variable domain (missing parts from reference TRBV5-8 and TRBJ1-2): EAGVTQSPTHLIKTRGQQATLRCSPISGHTSVYWYQQALGLGLQFLLWYDEGEERNRGNFPPRFSGRQFPNYSSELNVNALELEDSALYLCASSLAGDGLYGYTFGSGTRLTVV.

This clone was observed at least ten times. This chain links TRBV19 with TRBJ1-2; a possible D gene is TRBD1 (5 bases). Trimming took 6 bases from V and 2 from J, leaving 16 bases between them. Germline V gene lookup returns CDR1 LNHDA and CDR2 SQIVND (reference sequence). The CDR3 runs to 15 residues. As DNA, the CDR3 is TGTGCCAGTAGATCCTCGACAGCAACGAACTATGGCTACACCTTC. Its protein product is CASRSSTATNYGYTF.

The sample holds many counts of this clone. The V gene is TRBV28, the J gene TRBJ1-2; weak D call: TRBD1 (6 bases). Germline CDR1 reads MDHEN; CDR2 reads SYDVKM. The CDR3 spans 14 residues. V lost 4 bases and J 1 base, leaving 10 bases between the germline ends. For the CDR3, the DNA is TGTGCCAGCAGTTCGGGGGGGCTTAACTATGGCTACACCTTC. Protein: CASSSGGLNYGYTF.

This sequence joins TRBV6-5 and TRBJ1-3; tentatively, D is TRBD1 (5 bases). CDR1 MNHEY and CDR2 SVGAGI come from the germline V gene. The CDR3 is made up of 16 amino acids. V lost 4 bases, J lost 0 bases, and 13 bases lay in between. The CDR3 loop is CASSSRAGSSGNTIYF. CDR3 in DNA: TGTGCCAGCAGTTCGAGGGCAGGGAGCTCTGGAAACACCATATATTTT.

In DNA, the CDR3 is TGTGCCAGCAGCCAATCTCGGGAGGGCCATGAGACCCAGTACTTC. Encoded protein: CASSQSREGHETQYF. The chain employs TRBV4-2 and TRBJ2-5; 8 bases align to TRBD2. V dropped 2 bases and J dropped 5; count of bases not matched to a gene: 7. The CDR3 is made up of 15 amino acids. From germline, CDR1 is LGHNA and CDR2 YNFKEQ.

In regard to this clone: This clone may be a read error of a much larger clone one base away. The chain links TRBV20-1 to TRBJ2-1; D uncertain. Trimming pared 6 bases from V and 9 bases from J, leaving 15 bases between. The CDR3 extends over 12 amino acids. Germline lookup yields CDR1 DFQATT and CDR2 SNEGSKA (reference sequence). CDR3 sequence: CSAVATHSEQFF. The CDR3 DNA reads TGCAGTGCCGTGGCTACCCACAGTGAGCAGTTCTTC.

V and J are TRBV7-6 and TRBJ1-4; 7 nucleotides agree with TRBD1. V dropped 2 bases and J dropped 7; count of bases not matched to a gene: 13. CDR3 length equals 17 residues. The germline V gene has CDR1 SGHVS and CDR2 FNYEAQ. CDR3 in amino acids: CASSLSVEGASREKLFF. CDR3 coding DNA: TGTGCCAGCAGCTTATCTGTCGAGGGGGCGTCGCGTGAAAAACTGTTTTTT.

This clone occurred a few times. The chain employs TRBV6-1 and TRBJ1-5; D gene unclear. This CDR3 spans 13 amino acids. Trimming removed 7 bases at V and 7 bases at J, with 14 bases between. CDR1 is MNHNS and CDR2 is SASEGT in the germline V gene. As DNA, the CDR3 is TGTGCCAGCACCCTCTCCTCAAGACAGCCCCAGCATTTT. Amino acids: CASTLSSRQPQHF.

This clone was observed at least ten times. The chain has TRBV4-1 and TRBJ2-7, with D uncertain. Trimming removed 4 bases at V and 4 bases at J, with 11 bases between. CDR1 and CDR2 (germline): MGHRA, YSYEKL. There are 13 residues in the CDR3. The CDR3 region has the DNA TGCGCCAGCAGCCCGACTTATGGTTACGAGCAGTACTTC. As protein: CASSPTYGYEQYF.

Points on this clone: This could be a read error, since a much larger clone is one nucleotide away. Other DNA sequences in the sample encode the same CDR3. The gene calls are TRBV20-1 and TRBJ2-5, with a weak D call TRBD2 (6 bases). The germline CDR1 and CDR2 sequences are DFQATT and SNEGSKA (reference sequence). The CDR3 has 14 amino acids. Written as DNA, the CDR3 is TGCAGTGCTAGAGATTGGACTACCTCGGAGACCCAATACTTC. This translates into CSARDWTTSETQYF.

Many counts were recorded for this clone. J is TRBJ1-2 and V is TRBV5-1; 9 bases line up with TRBD1. Germline V CDR1 and CDR2: SGHRS, YFSETQ. The CDR3 covers 13 residues. J gave up 5 bases and V 3 bases, and 2 bases lay outside the gene matches. CDR3 protein: CASSSGQGYGYTF. The CDR3, as DNA: TGCGCCAGCAGCTCGGGACAGGGATATGGCTACACCTTC.

This clone was seen repeatedly, ten times or more. V is TRBV27 and J is TRBJ1-1; no clear D gene. Germline V lookup: CDR1 MNHEY, CDR2 SMNVEV (reference sequence). The CDR3 runs to 11 residues. V was pared by 7 bases and J by 8 bases, with 11 bases between. The CDR3 DNA is TGTGCCAGCAATTCTCTAACGGAAGCTTTCTTT. This codes for CASNSLTEAFF.

This clone was seen repeatedly, ten times or more. This sequence joins TRBV11-1 and TRBJ2-7; a possible D gene is TRBD2 (6 bases). This CDR3 has 17 amino acids. Looked up from germline, CDR1 is SGHAT and CDR2 is FQDESV (reference sequence). The V and J ends lost 5 bases and 2 bases respectively, with 22 bases between them. The DNA of the CDR3 is TGTGCCAGCAGCCTACATGGAACTAGCCTGAGAGCCTACGAGCAGTACTTC. It is translated as CASSLHGTSLRAYEQYF.

This rearrangement joins TRBV11-2 to TRBJ2-1; the D gene is possibly TRBD2 (6 bases). The CDR3 length is 15 residues. Germline V gene data show CDR1 as SGHAT and CDR2 as FQNNGV. V shed 7 bases and J shed 1 base, with 14 bases lying between them. In nucleotides, the CDR3 is TGTGCCAGCAAAACGAGCGGGCGGTCCTACAATGAGCAGTTCTTC. Translating gives CASKTSGRSYNEQFF. The full variable domain, rest sourced from reference TRBV11-2 and TRBJ2-1, is EAGVAQSPRYKIIEKRQSVAFWCNPISGHATLYWYQQILGQGPKLLIQFQNNGVVDDSQLPKDRFSAERLKGVDSTLKIQPAKLEDSAVYLCASKTSGRSYNEQFFGPGTRLTVL.

The CDR3 spells CASSVGSRNTGEQYF. The CDR3, as DNA: TGTGCCAGCAGCGTAGGTTCCCGGAACACCGGAGAGCAGTACTTC. V and J are TRBV9 and TRBJ2-7; D not resolved. V dropped 0 bases and J dropped 7 bases, with 17 bases sitting between them. This CDR3 is built from 15 residues. From germline, CDR1 is SGDLS and CDR2 YYNGEE.

At least ten counts were recorded for this clone. V gene TRBV7-8 combines with J gene TRBJ2-3; the D call may be TRBD1 or TRBD2 (5 bases each). CDR1 is SGHVS and CDR2 is FQNEAQ in the germline V gene. V was clipped by 1 base and J by 9 bases, with 17 bases between them. The CDR3 totals 15 residues. CDR3 sequence (DNA): TGTGCCAGCAGCTTAGGGGGGTCTTACGGGGCCACGCAGTATTTT. Protein product: CASSLGGSYGATQYF.

This clone was detected only a few times. Sequence at one end of the junction differs from germline and may be a read error. CDR3 loop: CASSIGWGAQTGTNVLTF. The DNA for the CDR3 is TGTGCCAGCTCTATAGGGTGGGGGGCGCAGACTGGGACCAACGTCCTGACTTTC. J is TRBJ2-6 and V is TRBV7-8; D possibly uses TRBD1 or TRBD2 (6 bases each). CDR1 is SGHVS and CDR2 is FQNEAQ in the germline V gene. The CDR3 loop spans 18 amino acids.

By share of the sample, this clone is medium-sized. The gene calls are TRBV30 and TRBJ2-7; D is perhaps TRBD1 (6 bases). Germline assignment: CDR1 GTSNPN and CDR2 SVGIG (reference sequence). CDR3 length: 12 residues. V was trimmed by 5 bases and J by 3 bases, leaving 11 bases between them. The CDR3 loop is CAWDQGNYEQYF. The CDR3 DNA follows: TGTGCCTGGGACCAGGGGAACTACGAGCAGTACTTC. The entire variable domain, with the rest obtained from reference TRBV30 and TRBJ2-7, is as follows: SQTIHQWPATLVQPVGSPLSLECTVEGTSNPNLYWYRQAAGRGLQLLFYSVGIGQISSEVPQNLSASRPQDRQFILSSKKLLLSDSGFYLCAWDQGNYEQYFGPGTRLTVT.

This clone appeared many times. The V call is TRBV19, the J call TRBJ1-2, with 8 bases identical to TRBD1. V gave up 1 base and J gave up 0 bases; unmatched junction bases: 4. Germline V CDR1 and CDR2: LNHDA, SQIVND (reference sequence). The CDR3 is 16 residues long. The CDR3 coding sequence is TGTGCCAGTAGTATAGCAGGGGGCCTAGCTAACTATGGCTACACCTTC. As protein: CASSIAGGLANYGYTF.

The chain is built from TRBV9 and TRBJ1-2, with a tentative D call TRBD1 (5 bases). This CDR3 comprises 15 residues. Germline-derived CDR1 and CDR2 are SGDLS and YYNGEE. V dropped 4 bases and J dropped 7 bases, with 20 bases sitting between them. CDR3 protein: CASSPRVWGASGYTF. The CDR3 DNA sequence: TGTGCCAGCAGCCCTAGGGTGTGGGGCGCGAGTGGCTACACCTTC. Filled out from reference TRBV9 and TRBJ1-2, the complete variable domain reads DSGVTQTPKHLITATGQRVTLRCSPRSGDLSVYWYQQSLDQGLQFLIQYYNGEERAKGNILERFSAQQFPDLHSELNLSSLELGDSALYFCASSPRVWGASGYTFGSGTRLTVV.

In the case of this clone: The junction differs from germline at one of its ends, possibly a read error. The genes are TRBV6-4 and TRBJ2-1; tentatively, D is TRBD2 (6 bases). This CDR3 region has 14 residues. Germline CDR1 and CDR2: MRHNA and SNTAGT. Written as DNA, the CDR3 is TGTTCCAGCAGTGACTCGGTGGAGGGCAATGAGCAGTTCTTC. This sequence encodes CSSSDSVEGNEQFF.

This chain links TRBV13 with TRBJ2-2; perhaps TRBD2 as D (5 bases). Trimming took 4 bases from V and 2 from J, leaving 14 bases between them. This CDR3 contains 16 residues. The germline CDR1 and CDR2 sequences are PRHDT and FYEKMQ (reference sequence). The CDR3 DNA follows: TGTGCCAGCAGCTGGGCCTTTAGCGCTAACACCGGGGAGCTGTTTTTT. Residues: CASSWAFSANTGELFF.

This clone was seen a few times. This chain connects TRBV27 to TRBJ1-6; D gene unclear. V dropped 1 base and J dropped 10 bases, with 20 bases sitting between them. CDR1 and CDR2 (germline): MNHEY, SMNVEV (reference sequence). CDR3 length: 17 amino acids. The CDR3 nucleotides read TGTGCCAGCAGTTTATTGGCGGGCTGGGGAATTGACTCACCCCTCCACTTT. Translation gives CASSLLAGWGIDSPLHF.

This clone was seen many times. V gene TRBV2 combines with J gene TRBJ1-1; the D is unclear. Germline assignment: CDR1 SNHLY and CDR2 FYNNEI. This CDR3 region has 14 residues. V lost 0 bases to trimming and J lost 5 bases, with 10 bases between them. The CDR3 region is CASSEARVWTEAFF. As DNA, the CDR3 is TGTGCCAGCAGTGAAGCCCGGGTTTGGACTGAAGCTTTCTTT. The entire variable domain, with the rest obtained from reference TRBV2 and TRBJ1-1, is as follows: EPEVTQTPSHQVTQMGQEVILRCVPISNHLYFYWYRQILGQKVEFLVSFYNNEISEKSEIFDDQFSVERPDGSNFTLKIRSTKLEDSAMYFCASSEARVWTEAFFGQGTRLTVV.

This clone has at least ten counts. This chain connects TRBV20-1 to TRBJ2-5; 7 nucleotides align to TRBD2. J lost 2 bases, V lost 5 bases, and 5 bases had no gene match. Germline assignment: CDR1 DFQATT and CDR2 SNEGSKA (reference sequence). The CDR3 totals 13 residues. The CDR3 bases are TGCAGTGCTCTGAGCGGGGAACAAGAGACCCAGTACTTC. Translated: CSALSGEQETQYF.

The rearrangement uses TRBV4-1 and TRBJ1-1; no reliable D call. This CDR3 contains 17 residues. V was clipped by 1 base and J by 2 bases, with 17 bases between them. CDR1 and CDR2 (germline): MGHRA, YSYEKL. CDR3 DNA: TGCGCCAGCAGCCAAGCCTCAATGGGTCTGAGTAACACTGAAGCTTTCTTT. Translation gives CASSQASMGLSNTEAFF.

This clone was detected ten times or more. V and J are TRBV20-1 and TRBJ2-1, with a possible D match to TRBD2 (5 bases). This CDR3 region has 13 residues. V lost 2 bases to trimming and J lost 8 bases, with 13 bases between them. Germline CDR1 and CDR2: DFQATT and SNEGSKA (reference sequence). CDR3 protein: CSARRGASDEQFF. The CDR3 DNA reads TGCAGTGCTAGACGGGGAGCTAGTGATGAGCAGTTCTTC.